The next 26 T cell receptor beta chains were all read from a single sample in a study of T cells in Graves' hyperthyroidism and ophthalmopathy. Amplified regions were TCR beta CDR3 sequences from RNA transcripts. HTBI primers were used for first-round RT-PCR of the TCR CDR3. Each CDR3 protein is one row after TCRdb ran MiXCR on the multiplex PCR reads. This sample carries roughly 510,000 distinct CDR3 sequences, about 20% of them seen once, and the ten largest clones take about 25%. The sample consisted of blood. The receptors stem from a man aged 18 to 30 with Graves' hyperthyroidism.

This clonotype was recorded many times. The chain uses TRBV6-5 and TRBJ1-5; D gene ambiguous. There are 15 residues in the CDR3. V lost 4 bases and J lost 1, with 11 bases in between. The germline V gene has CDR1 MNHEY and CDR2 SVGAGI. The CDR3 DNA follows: TGTGCCAGCAGTTTGGGGTTTAAGAGCAATCAGCCCCAGCATTTT. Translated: CASSLGFKSNQPQHF.

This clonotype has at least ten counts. CDR3 coding DNA: TGTGCCAGCAGCTTGGGTGGGGGACTCCCACCGAAAGAGACCCAGTACTTC. Translated: CASSLGGGLPPKETQYF. The J gene is TRBJ2-5, the V gene TRBV5-5; D might be TRBD2 (6 bases). Germline loops: CDR1 SGHKS, CDR2 YYEKEE (reference sequence). The length of the CDR3 is 17 residues. V lost 0 bases and J 3 bases, leaving 18 bases between the germline ends.

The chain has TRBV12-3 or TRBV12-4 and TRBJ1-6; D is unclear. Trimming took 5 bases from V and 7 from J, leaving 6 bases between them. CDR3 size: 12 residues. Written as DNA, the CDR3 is TGTGCCAGCAGTGCCGGGAATTCACCCCTCCACTTT. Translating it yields CASSAGNSPLHF.

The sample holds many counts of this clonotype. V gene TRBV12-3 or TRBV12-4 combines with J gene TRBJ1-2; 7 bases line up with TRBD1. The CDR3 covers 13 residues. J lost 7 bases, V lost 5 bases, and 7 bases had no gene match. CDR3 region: CASSLHRDSGYTF. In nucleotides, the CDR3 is TGTGCCAGCAGTCTCCACCGGGACAGTGGCTACACCTTC.

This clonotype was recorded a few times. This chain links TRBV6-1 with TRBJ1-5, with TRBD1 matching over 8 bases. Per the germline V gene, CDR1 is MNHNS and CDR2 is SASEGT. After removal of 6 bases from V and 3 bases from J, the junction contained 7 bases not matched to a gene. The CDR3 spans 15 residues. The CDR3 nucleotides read TGTGCCAGCAGCCAAGGACAGGGAGTCAATCAGCCCCAGCATTTT. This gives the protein CASSQGQGVNQPQHF.

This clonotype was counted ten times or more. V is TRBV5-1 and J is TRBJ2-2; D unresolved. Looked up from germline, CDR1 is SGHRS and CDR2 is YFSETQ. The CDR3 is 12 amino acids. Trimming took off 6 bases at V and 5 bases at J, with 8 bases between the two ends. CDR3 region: CASNSQTGELFF. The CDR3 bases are TGCGCCAGCAATAGCCAAACCGGGGAGCTGTTTTTT.

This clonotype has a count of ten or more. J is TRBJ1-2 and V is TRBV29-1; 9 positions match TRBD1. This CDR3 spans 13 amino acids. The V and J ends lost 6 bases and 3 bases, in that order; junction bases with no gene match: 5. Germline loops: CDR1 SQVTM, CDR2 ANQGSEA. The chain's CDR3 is CSVTQGAYYGYTF. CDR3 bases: TGCAGCGTGACACAGGGGGCTTACTATGGCTACACCTTC.

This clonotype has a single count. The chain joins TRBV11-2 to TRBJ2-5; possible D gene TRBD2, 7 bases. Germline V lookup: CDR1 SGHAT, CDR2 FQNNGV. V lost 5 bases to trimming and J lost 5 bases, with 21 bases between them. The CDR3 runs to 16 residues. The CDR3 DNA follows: TGTGCCAGCAGCCCCCTCGGGCGGGGGAGGGGGGAGACCCAGTACTTC. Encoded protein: CASSPLGRGRGETQYF. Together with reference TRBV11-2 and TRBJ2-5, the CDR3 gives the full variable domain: EAGVAQSPRYKIIEKRQSVAFWCNPISGHATLYWYQQILGQGPKLLIQFQNNGVVDDSQLPKDRFSAERLKGVDSTLKIQPAKLEDSAVYLCASSPLGRGRGETQYFGPGTRLLVL.

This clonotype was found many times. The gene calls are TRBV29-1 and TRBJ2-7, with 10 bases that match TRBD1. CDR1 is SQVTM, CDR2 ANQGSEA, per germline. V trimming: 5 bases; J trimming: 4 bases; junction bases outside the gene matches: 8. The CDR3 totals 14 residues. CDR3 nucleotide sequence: TGCAGCGTTTCCCGACGGACAGGGGGATACGAGCAGTACTTC. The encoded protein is CSVSRRTGGYEQYF.

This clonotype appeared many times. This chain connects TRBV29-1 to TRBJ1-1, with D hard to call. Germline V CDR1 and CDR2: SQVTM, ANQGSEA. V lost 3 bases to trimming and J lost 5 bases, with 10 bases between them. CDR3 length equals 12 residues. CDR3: CSVEPGRTEAFF. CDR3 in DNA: TGCAGCGTTGAGCCGGGGAGAACTGAAGCTTTCTTT.

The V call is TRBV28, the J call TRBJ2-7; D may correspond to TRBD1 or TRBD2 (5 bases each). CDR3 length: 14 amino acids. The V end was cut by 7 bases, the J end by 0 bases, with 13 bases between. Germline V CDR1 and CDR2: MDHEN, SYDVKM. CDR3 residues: CASTHRGSSYEQYF. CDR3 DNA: TGTGCCAGCACCCACCGGGGCAGCTCCTACGAGCAGTACTTC.

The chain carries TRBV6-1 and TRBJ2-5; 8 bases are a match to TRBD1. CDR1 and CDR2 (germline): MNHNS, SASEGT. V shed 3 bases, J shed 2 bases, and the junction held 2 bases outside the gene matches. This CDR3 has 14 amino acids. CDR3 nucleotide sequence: TGTGCCAGCAGTGAGAACAGGGGGCAAGAGACCCAGTACTTC. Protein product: CASSENRGQETQYF.

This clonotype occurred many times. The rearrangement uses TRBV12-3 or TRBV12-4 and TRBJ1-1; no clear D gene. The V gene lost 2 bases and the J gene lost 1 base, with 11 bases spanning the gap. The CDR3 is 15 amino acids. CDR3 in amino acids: CASSLYGRTNTEAFF. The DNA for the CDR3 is TGTGCCAGCAGTTTATACGGGCGCACGAACACTGAAGCTTTCTTT.

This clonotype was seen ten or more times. The CDR3 reads CSASFPWTGKGVTPEAFF. CDR3 DNA sequence: TGCAGTGCTTCTTTTCCCTGGACAGGGAAGGGAGTAACCCCTGAAGCTTTCTTT. The chain carries TRBV20-1 and TRBJ1-1; 8 bases are shared with TRBD1. CDR3 length: 18 residues. Trimming removed 5 bases from V and 6 bases from J; junction bases left unmatched: 23. Germline CDR1 DFQATT, CDR2 SNEGSKA (reference sequence).

The CDR3 nucleotides read TGTGCCAGCAGTGAAGCTCTAGCGGGAGCCGGAGAGACCCAGTACTTC. It yields the protein CASSEALAGAGETQYF. This chain links TRBV6-1 with TRBJ2-5; 10 bases agree with TRBD2. Germline V CDR1 and CDR2: MNHNS, SASEGT. Germline trimming cut 0 bases from V and 4 bases from J; bases unmatched to any gene: 5. The CDR3 is 16 amino acids.

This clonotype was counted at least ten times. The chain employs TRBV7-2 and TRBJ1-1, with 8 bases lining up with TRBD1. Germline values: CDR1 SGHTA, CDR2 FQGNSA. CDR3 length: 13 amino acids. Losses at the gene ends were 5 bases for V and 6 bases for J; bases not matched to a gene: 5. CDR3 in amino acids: CTSSDRGVAEAFF. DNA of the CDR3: TGTACCAGCAGCGACAGGGGAGTGGCTGAAGCTTTCTTT.

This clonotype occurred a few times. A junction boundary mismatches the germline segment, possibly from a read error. Here the CDR3 DNA reads TGTGCCAGCAGTCTCGGACAGTCCCAAGAGGCCCAGTACTTC. This codes for CASSLGQSQEAQYF. The rearrangement uses TRBV2 and TRBJ2-5, with D possibly matching TRBD1 (6 bases). Germline V CDR1 and CDR2: SNHLY, FYNNEI. The CDR3 extends over 14 amino acids.

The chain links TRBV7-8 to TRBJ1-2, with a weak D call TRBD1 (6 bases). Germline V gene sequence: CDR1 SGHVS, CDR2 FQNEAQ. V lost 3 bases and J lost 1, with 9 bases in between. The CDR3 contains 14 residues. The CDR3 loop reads CASSLMDSNYGYTF. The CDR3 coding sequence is TGTGCCAGCAGCTTGATGGACAGTAACTATGGCTACACCTTC.

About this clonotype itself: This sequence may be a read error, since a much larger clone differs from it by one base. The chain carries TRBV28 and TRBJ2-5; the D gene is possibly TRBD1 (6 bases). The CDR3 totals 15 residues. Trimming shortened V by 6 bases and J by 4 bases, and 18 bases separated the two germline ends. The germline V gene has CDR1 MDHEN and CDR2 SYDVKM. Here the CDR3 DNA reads TGTGCCAGCAGCCGAACGTACAGGGCGTTAGAGACCCAGTACTTC. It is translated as CASSRTYRALETQYF.

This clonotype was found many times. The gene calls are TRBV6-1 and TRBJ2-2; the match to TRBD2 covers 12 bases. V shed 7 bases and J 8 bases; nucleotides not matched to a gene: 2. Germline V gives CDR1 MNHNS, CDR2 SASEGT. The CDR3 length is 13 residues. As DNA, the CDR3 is TGTGCCAGCACTAGCGGGGGGGCAGGGGAGCTGTTTTTT. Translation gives CASTSGGAGELFF.

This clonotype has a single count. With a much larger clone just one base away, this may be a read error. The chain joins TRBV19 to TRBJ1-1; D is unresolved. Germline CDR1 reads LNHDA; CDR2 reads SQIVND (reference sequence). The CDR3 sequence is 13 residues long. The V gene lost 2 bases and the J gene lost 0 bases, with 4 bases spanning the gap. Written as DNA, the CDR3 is TGTGCCAGTAGTATAATGGTGAACACTGAAGCTTTCTTT. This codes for CASSIMVNTEAFF. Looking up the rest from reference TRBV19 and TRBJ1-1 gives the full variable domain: DGGITQSPKYLFRKEGQNVTLSCEQNLNHDAMYWYRQDPGQGLRLIYYSQIVNDFQKGDIAEGYSVSREKKESFPLTVTSAQKNPTAFYLCASSIMVNTEAFFGQGTRLTVV.

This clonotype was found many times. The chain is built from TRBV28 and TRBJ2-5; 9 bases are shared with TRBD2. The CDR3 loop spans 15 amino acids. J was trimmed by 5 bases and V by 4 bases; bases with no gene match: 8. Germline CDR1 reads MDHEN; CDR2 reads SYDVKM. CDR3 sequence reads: CASSSRRGGAETQYF. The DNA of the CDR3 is TGTGCCAGCAGTTCGAGACGCGGGGGGGCTGAGACCCAGTACTTC.

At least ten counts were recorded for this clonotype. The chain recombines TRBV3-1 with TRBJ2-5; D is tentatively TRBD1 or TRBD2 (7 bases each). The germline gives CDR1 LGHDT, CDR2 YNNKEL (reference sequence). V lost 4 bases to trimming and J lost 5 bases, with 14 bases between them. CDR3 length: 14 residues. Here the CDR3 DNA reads TGTGCCAGCAGCCCCTGGGAGGGGGCTGAGACCCAGTACTTC. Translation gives CASSPWEGAETQYF.

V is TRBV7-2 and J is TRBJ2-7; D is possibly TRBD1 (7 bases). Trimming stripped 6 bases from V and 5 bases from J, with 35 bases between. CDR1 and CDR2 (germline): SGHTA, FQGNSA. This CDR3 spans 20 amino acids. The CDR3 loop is CASSFPTSDRAGLAQNEQYF. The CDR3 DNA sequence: TGTGCCAGCAGTTTCCCGACCTCCGACAGGGCGGGACTGGCACAGAACGAGCAGTACTTC.

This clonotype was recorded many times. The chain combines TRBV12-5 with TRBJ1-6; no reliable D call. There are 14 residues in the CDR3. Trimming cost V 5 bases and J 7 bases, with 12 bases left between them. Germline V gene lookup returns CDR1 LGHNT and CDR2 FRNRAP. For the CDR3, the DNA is TGTGCTAGTGGTCCCCCCTCCCCGAATTCACCCCTCCACTTT. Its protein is CASGPPSPNSPLHF. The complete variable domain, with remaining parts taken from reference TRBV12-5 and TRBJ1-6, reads DARVTQTPRHKVTEMGQEVTMRCQPILGHNTVFWYRQTMMQGLELLAYFRNRAPLDDSGMPKDRFSAEMPDATLATLKIQPSEPRDSAVYFCASGPPSPNSPLHFGNGTRLTVT.

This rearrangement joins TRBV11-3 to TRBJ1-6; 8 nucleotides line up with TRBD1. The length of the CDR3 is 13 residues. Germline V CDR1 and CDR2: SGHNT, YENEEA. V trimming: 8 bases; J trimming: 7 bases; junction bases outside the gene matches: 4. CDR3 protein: CASGDRMNSPLHF. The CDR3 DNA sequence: TGTGCCAGCGGGGACAGGATGAATTCACCCCTCCACTTT.